This T cell receptor beta chain was retrieved from a study of beta chain features in type 1 diabetes. General observations from the study: Sequencing the cDNA could make cells with high TCR expression show up more than they should. Type 1 diabetes patients showed a moderate but significant shortening of TCRB CDR3s in all four CD4+ subsets. Within patients, naive, central memory and Treg TCRB repertoires seemed more similar than within healthy donors.

Sorting with CD45RO/CCR7/CD25/CD127/CD95/CD27 yielded naive, central memory, regulatory and stem-like memory CD4+ cells. The length of the CDR3 is 17 residues. Germline CDR1 is SQVTM and CDR2 is ANQGSEA. Trimming stripped 3 bases from V and 2 bases from J, with 22 bases between. Remarks on this clone: What it recognizes is unknown.

TCRB transcripts that were expressed got sequenced, as all of the isolated RNA had been reverse transcribed. Produced via immunoSEQ multiplex PCR; TCRdb's table is partial and in-frame only. The data show 150,000 to 200,000 clones, with roughly 60% seen just once and about 0.089% held by the top ten. Material: naive CD4+ T cells from blood. V is TRBV29-1 and J is TRBJ1-2; no firm D call. This sequence was found in a man younger than 40 with type 1 diabetes. This CDR3 reads CSVDFSNSGTSNYGYTF. CDR3 coding DNA: TGCAGCGTTGACTTCTCGAACTCTGGTACCTCGAACTATGGCTACACCTTC.